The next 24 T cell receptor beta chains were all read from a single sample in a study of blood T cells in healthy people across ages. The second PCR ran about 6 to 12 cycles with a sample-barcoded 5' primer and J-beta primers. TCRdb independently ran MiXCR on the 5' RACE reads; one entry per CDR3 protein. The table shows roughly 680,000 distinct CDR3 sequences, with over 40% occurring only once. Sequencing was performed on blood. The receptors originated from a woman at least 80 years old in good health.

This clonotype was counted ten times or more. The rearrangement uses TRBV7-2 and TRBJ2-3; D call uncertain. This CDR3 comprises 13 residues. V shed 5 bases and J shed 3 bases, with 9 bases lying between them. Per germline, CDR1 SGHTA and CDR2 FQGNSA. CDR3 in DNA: TGTGCCAGCAGCCCAAGGCCAACAGATACGCAGTATTTT. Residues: CASSPRPTDTQYF.

This CDR3 reads CANSPTLSGANTEAFF. The CDR3 DNA reads TGTGCCAACAGCCCAACCCTCTCAGGGGCTAACACTGAAGCTTTCTTT. This chain uses TRBV27 with TRBJ1-1, with D possibly TRBD1 on 6 matching bases. Trimming removed 10 bases from V and 2 bases from J, with 23 bases in between. Germline lookup yields CDR1 MNHEY and CDR2 SMNVEV (reference sequence). The CDR3 spans 16 residues.

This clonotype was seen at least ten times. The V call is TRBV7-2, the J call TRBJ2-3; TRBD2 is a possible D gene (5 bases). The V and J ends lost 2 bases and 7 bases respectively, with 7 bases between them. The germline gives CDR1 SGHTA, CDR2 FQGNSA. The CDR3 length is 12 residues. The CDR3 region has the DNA TGTGCCAGCAGCTTACTCGGGAATACGCAGTATTTT. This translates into CASSLLGNTQYF.

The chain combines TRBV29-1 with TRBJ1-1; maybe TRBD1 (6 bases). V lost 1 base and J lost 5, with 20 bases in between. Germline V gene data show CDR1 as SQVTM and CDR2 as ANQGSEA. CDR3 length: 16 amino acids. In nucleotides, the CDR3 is TGCAGCGTTGAAGGGGAAACAGGGTTGGATAGGACTGAAGCTTTCTTT. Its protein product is CSVEGETGLDRTEAFF.

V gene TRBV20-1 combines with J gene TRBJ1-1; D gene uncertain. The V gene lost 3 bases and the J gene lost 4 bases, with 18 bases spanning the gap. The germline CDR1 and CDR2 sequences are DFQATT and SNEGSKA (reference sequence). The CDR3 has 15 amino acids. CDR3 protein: CSASETTSARTEAFF. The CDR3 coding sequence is TGCAGTGCTAGTGAGACCACGAGTGCCCGCACTGAAGCTTTCTTT.

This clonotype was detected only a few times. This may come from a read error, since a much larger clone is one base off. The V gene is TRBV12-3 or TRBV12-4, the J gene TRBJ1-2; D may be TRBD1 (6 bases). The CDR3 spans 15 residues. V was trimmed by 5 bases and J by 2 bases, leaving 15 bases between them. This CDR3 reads CASSPRDTYNYGYTF. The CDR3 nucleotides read TGTGCCAGCAGTCCCCGGGACACCTACAACTATGGCTACACCTTC.

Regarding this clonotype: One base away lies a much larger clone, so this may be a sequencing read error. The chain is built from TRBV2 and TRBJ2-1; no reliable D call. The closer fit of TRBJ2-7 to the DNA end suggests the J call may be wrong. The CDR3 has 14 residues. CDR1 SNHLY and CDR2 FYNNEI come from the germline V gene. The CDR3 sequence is CASNQYLLYNEQYF. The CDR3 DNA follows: TGTGCCAGCAACCAGTACTTACTCTACAATGAGCAGTACTTC.

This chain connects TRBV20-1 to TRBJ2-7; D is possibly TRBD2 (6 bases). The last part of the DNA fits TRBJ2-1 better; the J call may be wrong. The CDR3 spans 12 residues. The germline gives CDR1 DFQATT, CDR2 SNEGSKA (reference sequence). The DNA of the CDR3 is TGCAGTGCTAGAGTCTTGCGGGGTGAGCAGTTCTTC. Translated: CSARVLRGEQFF.

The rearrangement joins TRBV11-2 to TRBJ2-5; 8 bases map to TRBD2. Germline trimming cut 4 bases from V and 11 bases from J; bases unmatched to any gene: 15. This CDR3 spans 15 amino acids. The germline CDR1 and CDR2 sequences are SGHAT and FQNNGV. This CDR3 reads CASSSPGSGSYEQYF. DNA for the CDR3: TGTGCCAGCAGCTCGCCGGGAAGCGGGAGCTATGAGCAGTACTTC.

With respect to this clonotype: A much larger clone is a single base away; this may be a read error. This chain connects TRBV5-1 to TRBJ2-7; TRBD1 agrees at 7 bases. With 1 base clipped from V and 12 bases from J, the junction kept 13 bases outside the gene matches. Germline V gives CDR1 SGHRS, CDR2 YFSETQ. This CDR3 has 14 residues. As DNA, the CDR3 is TGCGCCAGCAGCTTGCGACAGGGACGAGAGACCCTGTACTTC. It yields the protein CASSLRQGRETLYF.

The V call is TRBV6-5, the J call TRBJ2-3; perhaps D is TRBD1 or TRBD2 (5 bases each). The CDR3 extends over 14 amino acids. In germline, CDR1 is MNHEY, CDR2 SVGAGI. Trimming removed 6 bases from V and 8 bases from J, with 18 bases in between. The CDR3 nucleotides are TGTGCCAGCAGCAATCGAGGGGAATGGGGTACGCAGTATTTT. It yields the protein CASSNRGEWGTQYF.

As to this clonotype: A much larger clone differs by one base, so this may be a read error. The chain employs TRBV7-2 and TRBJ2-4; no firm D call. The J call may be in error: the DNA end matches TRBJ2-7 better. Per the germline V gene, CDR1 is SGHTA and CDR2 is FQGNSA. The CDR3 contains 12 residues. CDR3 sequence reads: CASSWGGYEQYF. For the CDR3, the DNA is TGTGCCAGCAGTTGGGGTGGCTACGAGCAGTACTTC.

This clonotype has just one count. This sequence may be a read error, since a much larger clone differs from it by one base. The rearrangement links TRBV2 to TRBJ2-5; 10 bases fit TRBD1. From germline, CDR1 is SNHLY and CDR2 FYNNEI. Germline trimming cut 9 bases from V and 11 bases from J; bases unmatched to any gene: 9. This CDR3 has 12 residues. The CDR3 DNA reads TGTGCCAGTGGGGACAGGGGAGGTGAGCAGTACTTC. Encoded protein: CASGDRGGEQYF.

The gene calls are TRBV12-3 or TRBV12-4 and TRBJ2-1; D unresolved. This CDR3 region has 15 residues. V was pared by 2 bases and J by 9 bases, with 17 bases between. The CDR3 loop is CASSLQRPFWSEQFF. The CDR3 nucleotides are TGTGCCAGCAGTTTACAGAGGCCCTTCTGGAGTGAGCAGTTCTTC.

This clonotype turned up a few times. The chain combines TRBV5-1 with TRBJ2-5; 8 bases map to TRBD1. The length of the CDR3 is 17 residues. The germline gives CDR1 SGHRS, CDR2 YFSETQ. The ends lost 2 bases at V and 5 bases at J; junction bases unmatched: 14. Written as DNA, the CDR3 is TGCGCCAGCAGCTTTTCCCCATTAATGACAGGGGCGGAGACCCAGTACTTC. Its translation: CASSFSPLMTGAETQYF.

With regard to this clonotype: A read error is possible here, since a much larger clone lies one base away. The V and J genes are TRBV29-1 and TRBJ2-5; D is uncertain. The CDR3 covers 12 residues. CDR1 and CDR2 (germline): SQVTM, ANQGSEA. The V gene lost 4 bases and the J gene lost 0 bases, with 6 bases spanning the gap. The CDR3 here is CSVGPNQETQYF. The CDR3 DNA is TGCAGCGTTGGCCCTAACCAAGAGACCCAGTACTTC. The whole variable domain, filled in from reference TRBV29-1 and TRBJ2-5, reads SAVISQKPSRDICQRGTSLTIQCQVDSQVTMMFWYRQQPGQSLTLIATANQGSEATYESGFVIDKFPISRPNLTFSTLTVSNMSPEDSSIYLCSVGPNQETQYFGPGTRLLVL.

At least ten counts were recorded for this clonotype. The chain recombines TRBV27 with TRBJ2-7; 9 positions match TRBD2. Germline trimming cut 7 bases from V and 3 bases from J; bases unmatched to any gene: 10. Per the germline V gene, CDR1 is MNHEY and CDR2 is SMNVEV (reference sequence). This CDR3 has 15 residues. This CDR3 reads CASTSASSGGYEQYF. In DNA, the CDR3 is TGTGCCAGCACCTCAGCCAGTAGCGGGGGCTACGAGCAGTACTTC.

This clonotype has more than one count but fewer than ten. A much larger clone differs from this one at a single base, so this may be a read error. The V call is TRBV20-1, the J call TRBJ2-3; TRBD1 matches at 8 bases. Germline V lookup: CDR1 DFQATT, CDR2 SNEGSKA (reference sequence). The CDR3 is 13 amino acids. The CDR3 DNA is TGCAGTGCCGGTCAGGGGGCCGGGGATATGCAGTATTTT. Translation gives CSAGQGAGDMQYF.

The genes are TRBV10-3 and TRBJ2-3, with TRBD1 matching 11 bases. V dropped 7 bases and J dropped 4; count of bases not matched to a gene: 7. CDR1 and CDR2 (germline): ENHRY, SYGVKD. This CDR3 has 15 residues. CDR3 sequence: CAITRDRGISDTQYF. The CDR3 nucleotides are TGTGCCATCACCCGGGACAGGGGGATCTCAGATACGCAGTATTTT.

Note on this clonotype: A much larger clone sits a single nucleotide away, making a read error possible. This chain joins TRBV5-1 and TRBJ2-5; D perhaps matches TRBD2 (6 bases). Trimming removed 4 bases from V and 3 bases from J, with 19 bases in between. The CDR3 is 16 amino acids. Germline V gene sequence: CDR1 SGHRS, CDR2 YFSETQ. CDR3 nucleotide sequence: TGCGCCAGCAGCCAGACCGGGACTGGCGGCAAAGAGACCCAGTACTTC. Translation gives CASSQTGTGGKETQYF. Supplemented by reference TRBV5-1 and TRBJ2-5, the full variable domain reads KAGVTQTPRYLIKTRGQQVTLSCSPISGHRSVSWYQQTPGQGLQFLFEYFSETQRNKGNFPGRFSGRQFSNSRSEMNVSTLELGDSALYLCASSQTGTGGKETQYFGPGTRLLVL.

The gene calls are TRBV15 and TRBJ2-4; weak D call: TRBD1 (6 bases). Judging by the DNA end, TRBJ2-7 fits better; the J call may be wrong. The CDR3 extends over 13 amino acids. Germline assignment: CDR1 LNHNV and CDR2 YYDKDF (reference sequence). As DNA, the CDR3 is TGTGCCACCAGCAGAGACCACAGGGCCGAGCAGTACTTC. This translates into CATSRDHRAEQYF.

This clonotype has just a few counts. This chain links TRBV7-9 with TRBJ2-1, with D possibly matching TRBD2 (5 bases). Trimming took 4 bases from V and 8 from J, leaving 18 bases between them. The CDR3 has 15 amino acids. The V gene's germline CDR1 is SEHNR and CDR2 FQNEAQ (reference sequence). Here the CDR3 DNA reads TGTGCCAGCAGCTACCTCCGTACACGGGGTGATGAGCAGTTCTTC. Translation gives CASSYLRTRGDEQFF.

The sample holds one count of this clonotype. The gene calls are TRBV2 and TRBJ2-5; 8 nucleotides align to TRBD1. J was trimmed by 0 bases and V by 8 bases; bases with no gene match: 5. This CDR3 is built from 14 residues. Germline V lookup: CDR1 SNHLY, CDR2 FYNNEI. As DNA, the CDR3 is TGTGCCAGCCGGAGGGACAGGAACCAAGAGACCCAGTACTTC. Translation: CASRRDRNQETQYF.

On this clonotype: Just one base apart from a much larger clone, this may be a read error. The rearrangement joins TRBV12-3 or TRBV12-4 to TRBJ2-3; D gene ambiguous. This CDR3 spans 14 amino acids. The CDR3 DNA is TGTGCCAGCAGTGCCCGGCGGTGCACAGATACGCGGTATTTT. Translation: CASSARRCTDTRYF.